A single sample is the source of the 22 T cell receptor beta chains below, sequenced in a study of cytomegalovirus exposure and HLA in healthy donors. 13 Jbeta primers and 60 Vbeta primers were used for the PCR. The table came from immunoSEQ multiplex PCR; TCRdb's copy has only in-frame clones and leaves some out. Of some 220,000 clones in the sample, roughly 89% were seen once. Source material: PBMCs. These receptors originate from a woman aged 18-29 years in good health and CMV-seronegative.

The chain has TRBV4-1 and TRBJ1-5, with D perhaps TRBD1 (5 bases). Trimming pared 1 base from V and 5 bases from J, leaving 15 bases between. CDR1 and CDR2 from the germline V gene are MGHRA and YSYEKL. This CDR3 is 16 amino acids long. Here the CDR3 DNA reads TGCGCCAGCAGCCAAGTGGGCCGGGGGGTGGATCAGCCCCAGCATTTT. It encodes CASSQVGRGVDQPQHF.

The chain couples TRBV7-9 to TRBJ1-2; TRBD1 matches 10 bases. V gave up 7 bases and J gave up 0 bases; unmatched junction bases: 8. This CDR3 comprises 16 residues. CDR1 and CDR2 from the germline V gene are SEHNR and FQNEAQ (reference sequence). Here the CDR3 DNA reads TGTGCCAGCACCGAACCGGGACAGGGGTCTAACTATGGCTACACCTTC. The encoded protein is CASTEPGQGSNYGYTF.

This chain uses TRBV11-2 with TRBJ2-2, with TRBD1 as a possible D gene (6 bases). Germline V gives CDR1 SGHAT, CDR2 FQNNGV. This CDR3 has 15 residues. With 1 base removed from V and 3 bases from J, the gap between germline ends came to 9 bases. CDR3 nucleotides: TGTGCCAGCAGCTTAGGCCACAGGGACACCGGGGAGCTGTTTTTT. Protein sequence: CASSLGHRDTGELFF. The whole variable domain, filled in from reference TRBV11-2 and TRBJ2-2, reads EAGVAQSPRYKIIEKRQSVAFWCNPISGHATLYWYQQILGQGPKLLIQFQNNGVVDDSQLPKDRFSAERLKGVDSTLKIQPAKLEDSAVYLCASSLGHRDTGELFFGEGSRLTVL.

The chain has TRBV18 and TRBJ2-3; D call uncertain. Germline V gene lookup returns CDR1 KGHSH and CDR2 LQKENI. This CDR3 spans 12 amino acids. V lost 11 bases to trimming and J lost 6 bases, with 15 bases between them. The CDR3 is CAAPVSPDTQYF. As DNA, the CDR3 is TGTGCCGCCCCGGTCTCTCCGGATACGCAGTATTTT.

CDR3 protein: CACRQVSTEAFF. The CDR3 DNA reads as TGTGCCTGCAGACAGGTCAGCACTGAAGCTTTCTTT. The V call is TRBV30, the J call TRBJ1-1, with D possibly being TRBD1 (6 bases). Germline V gene data show CDR1 as GTSNPN and CDR2 as SVGIG (reference sequence). This CDR3 spans 12 amino acids. Trimming stripped 6 bases from V and 4 bases from J, with 12 bases between.

Regarding this clone: The germline gene is not matched at one end of the junction; a read error may be the cause. The chain employs TRBV6-1 and TRBJ2-7; 7 bases align to TRBD1. The germline CDR1 and CDR2 sequences are MNHNS and SASEGT. This CDR3 is built from 13 residues. CDR3 nucleotide sequence: TGTGCCAGCAGCGAAGACAGGGTCGACGAGCAGTACTTC. Amino acid sequence: CASSEDRVDEQYF.

The chain is built from TRBV18 and TRBJ1-2, with a weak D call TRBD1 (5 bases). V lost 6 bases and J 0 bases, leaving 11 bases between the germline ends. The CDR3 is 14 residues long. In germline, CDR1 is KGHSH, CDR2 LQKENI. CDR3 coding DNA: TGTGCCAGCTCCCCCGACAGCTCTAACTATGGCTACACCTTC. As protein: CASSPDSSNYGYTF. The full variable domain, completed using reference TRBV18 and TRBJ1-2, is NAGVMQNPRHLVRRRGQEARLRCSPMKGHSHVYWYRQLPEEGLKFMVYLQKENIIDESGMPKERFSAEFPKEGPSILRIQQVVRGDSAAYFCASSPDSSNYGYTFGSGTRLTVV.

This rearrangement joins TRBV14 to TRBJ1-4; D may be TRBD1 (6 bases). The length of the CDR3 is 17 residues. Germline lookup yields CDR1 SGHDN and CDR2 FVKESK. Between the trimmed V and J ends, which lost 2 bases and 2 bases, there was a span of 15 bases. CDR3 sequence: CASSQILTGPTNEKLFF. The DNA for the CDR3 is TGTGCCAGCAGCCAAATCTTAACAGGGCCTACTAATGAAAAACTGTTTTTT.

Here the CDR3 reads CASSRRQNSYEQYF. CDR3 coding DNA: TGTGCCAGCAGTAGGAGGCAGAACTCCTACGAGCAGTACTTC. This chain links TRBV6-4 with TRBJ2-7; D possibly corresponds to TRBD2 (5 bases). CDR3 length equals 14 residues. With 5 bases removed from V and 0 bases from J, the gap between germline ends came to 11 bases. Per the germline V gene, CDR1 is MRHNA and CDR2 is SNTAGT.

The genes are TRBV7-3 and TRBJ1-2; a weak D match, TRBD1 (6 bases). Trimming removed 5 bases at V and 8 bases at J, with 15 bases between. The V gene's germline CDR1 is SGHTA and CDR2 FQGTGA. This CDR3 is 13 amino acids long. CDR3 sequence: CASSPNHRDGYTF. The CDR3 nucleotides are TGTGCCAGCAGCCCCAACCACAGGGACGGCTACACCTTC. The variable domain in full, with the rest retrieved from reference TRBV7-3 and TRBJ1-2, is GAGVSQTPSNKVTEKGKYVELRCDPISGHTALYWYRQSLGQGPEFLIYFQGTGAADDSGLPNDRFFAVRPEGSVSTLKIQRTERGDSAVYLCASSPNHRDGYTFGSGTRLTVV.

The genes are TRBV30 and TRBJ2-3; D uncertain. Trimming took off 3 bases at V and 7 bases at J, with 8 bases between the two ends. CDR1 is GTSNPN and CDR2 is SVGIG in the germline V gene (reference sequence). This CDR3 has 11 residues. In nucleotides, the CDR3 is TGTGCCTGGAGCTGGGCATATACGCAGTATTTT. Its translation: CAWSWAYTQYF.

This sequence joins TRBV11-2 and TRBJ2-7; weak D call: TRBD2 (5 bases). Germline values: CDR1 SGHAT, CDR2 FQNNGV. Trimming removed 1 base from V and 9 bases from J, with 28 bases in between. This CDR3 is 18 amino acids long. The CDR3 protein is CASSLVASPLTTQSGQYF. The CDR3 DNA follows: TGTGCCAGCAGCTTAGTCGCGTCCCCTCTCACTACCCAAAGCGGGCAGTACTTC. Full variable domain (remainder filled in from reference TRBV11-2 and TRBJ2-7): EAGVAQSPRYKIIEKRQSVAFWCNPISGHATLYWYQQILGQGPKLLIQFQNNGVVDDSQLPKDRFSAERLKGVDSTLKIQPAKLEDSAVYLCASSLVASPLTTQSGQYFGPGTRLTVT.

The genes are TRBV5-8 and TRBJ1-2; TRBD1 might be the D (6 bases). Germline CDR1 is SGHTS and CDR2 is YDEGEE. The CDR3 totals 11 residues. V dropped 4 bases and J dropped 9 bases, with 10 bases sitting between them. CDR3 protein: CASSRGHRYTF. In DNA, the CDR3 is TGTGCCAGCAGCAGGGGACATCGCTACACCTTC.

The gene calls are TRBV25-1 and TRBJ2-7; 8 bases match TRBD1. Unmatched junction bases numbered 8, after V lost 6 bases and J lost 7 bases. Germline V CDR1 and CDR2: MGHDK, SYGVNS. The length of the CDR3 is 13 residues. As DNA, the CDR3 is TGTGCCAGCAGGGGGACAGGTCTCGGTGAGCAGTACTTC. Translating gives CASRGTGLGEQYF.

This chain uses TRBV27 with TRBJ2-7; 11 bases align to TRBD1. Unmatched junction bases numbered 4, after V lost 6 bases and J lost 3 bases. The CDR3 spans 14 residues. Germline-derived CDR1 and CDR2 are MNHEY and SMNVEV (reference sequence). The CDR3 DNA is TGTGCCAGCAGGGGACAGGGGGGAAGCTACGAGCAGTACTTC. Protein product: CASRGQGGSYEQYF.

The chain carries TRBV2 and TRBJ1-4, with D hard to call. CDR3 size: 14 residues. CDR1 and CDR2 from the germline V gene are SNHLY and FYNNEI. V lost 3 bases and J 5 bases, leaving 10 bases between the germline ends. DNA of the CDR3: TGTGCCAGCAGTGACCCAGGTGGGAATGAAAAACTGTTTTTT. Translation: CASSDPGGNEKLFF.

V gene TRBV13 combines with J gene TRBJ2-3; TRBD2 might be the D (5 bases). The V gene lost 4 bases and the J gene lost 6 bases, with 29 bases spanning the gap. CDR1 and CDR2 from the germline V gene are PRHDT and FYEKMQ (reference sequence). This CDR3 is 19 amino acids long. The CDR3 reads CASSSLLSRTRGMIDTQYF. As DNA, the CDR3 is TGTGCCAGCAGCTCCCTACTGTCCCGAACTAGAGGAATGATTGATACGCAGTATTTT.

V is TRBV9 and J is TRBJ2-3; a weak D match, TRBD2 (6 bases). CDR3 length: 16 residues. Trimming removed 0 bases at V and 0 bases at J, with 11 bases between. Germline V gene sequence: CDR1 SGDLS, CDR2 YYNGEE. This CDR3 is CASSVGTGGSTDTQYF. The CDR3 DNA sequence: TGTGCCAGCAGCGTAGGTACAGGAGGGAGCACAGATACGCAGTATTTT.

This clone was seen a single time. This chain connects TRBV11-2 to TRBJ1-2; the D is unclear. The CDR3 length is 16 residues. Per germline, CDR1 SGHAT and CDR2 FQNNGV. The V end was cut by 5 bases, the J end by 4 bases, with 20 bases between. CDR3 sequence reads: CASSPPGVGAAYGYTF. The CDR3 bases are TGTGCCAGCAGCCCCCCTGGGGTGGGAGCAGCCTATGGCTACACCTTC.

The V call is TRBV4-1, the J call TRBJ1-6; D unclear. Germline values: CDR1 MGHRA, CDR2 YSYEKL. The CDR3 consists of 15 residues. Trimming cost V 3 bases and J 3 bases, with 9 bases left between them. The CDR3 DNA sequence: TGCGCCAGCAGCCAGGGCAGGAACTATAATTCACCCCTCCACTTT. Protein sequence: CASSQGRNYNSPLHF.

The chain uses TRBV30 and TRBJ2-5; D gene ambiguous. Germline assignment: CDR1 GTSNPN and CDR2 SVGIG (reference sequence). This CDR3 has 13 amino acids. V lost 3 bases to trimming and J lost 10 bases, with 18 bases between them. The CDR3 DNA is TGTGCCTGGAGCCTGGGCCTTGTCGAGCTCCAGTACTTC. Amino acid sequence: CAWSLGLVELQYF.

The rearrangement links TRBV7-9 to TRBJ2-2; D perhaps matches TRBD2 (5 bases). V was cut by 4 bases and J by 8 bases, with 14 bases left in between. The CDR3 contains 14 residues. Germline V gene lookup returns CDR1 SEHNR and CDR2 FQNEAQ (reference sequence). CDR3 coding DNA: TGTGCCAGCAGCTCCCCTCGAGGGTTGGGGGAGCTGTTTTTT. Its translation: CASSSPRGLGELFF.